The 29 T cell receptor beta chains below all came from one sample that was sequenced in a study of human T cells and chemical hapten exposure. The time point: pre-sensitization, week 0. The treatment denotes: therapeutic diphenylcyclopropenone sensitization with weekly scalp DPC. TCRdb reprocessed the RACE reads via MiXCR and lists one record per CDR3 protein. This table holds roughly 110,000 distinct CDR3 sequences, 12% found once. Specimen: whole blood, collected in connection with sensitization to the hapten diphenylcyclopropenone (DPC). The receptors here all came from a woman aged 45 to 65 with alopecia areata. Some clones in this sample may be carry-over from other donors' samples.

This clonotype was detected ten times or more. The CDR3 DNA reads as TGTGCCAGTAGTATAGCGGCAGGGTGGAAGCCCCAGCATTTT. Its translation is CASSIAAGWKPQHF. The J gene is TRBJ1-5, the V gene TRBV19; the D gene is possibly TRBD1 (5 bases). CDR3 length equals 14 residues. Trimming cost V 1 base and J 8 bases, with 12 bases left between them. Germline V gene sequence: CDR1 LNHDA, CDR2 SQIVND (reference sequence).

This chain uses TRBV10-2 with TRBJ1-5, with D perhaps TRBD1 (5 bases). Trimming removed 3 bases from V and 2 bases from J, with 11 bases in between. CDR3 size: 15 residues. Germline CDR1 is WSHSY and CDR2 is SAAADI. Here the CDR3 DNA reads TGCGCCAGCAGTGATTTTGGGACGGGCAATCAGCCCCAGCATTTT. It translates to CASSDFGTGNQPQHF.

This clonotype was recorded at least ten times. The V and J genes are TRBV28 and TRBJ1-1; D gene unclear. Trimming removed 7 bases at V and 5 bases at J, with 35 bases between. The CDR3 runs to 20 residues. CDR1 is MDHEN, CDR2 SYDVKM, per germline. The CDR3 reads CASTLRSPGLSGSFGTEAFF. CDR3 in DNA: TGTGCCAGCACCCTAAGGTCCCCGGGTTTATCGGGGTCGTTCGGGACTGAAGCTTTCTTT.

The J gene is TRBJ1-1, the V gene TRBV6-5; D not certain. The germline gives CDR1 MNHEY, CDR2 SVGAGI. The CDR3 runs 12 residues. Trimming took 5 bases from V and 0 from J, leaving 4 bases between them. The CDR3 DNA sequence: TGTGCCAGCAGTCGGGTGAACACTGAAGCTTTCTTT. Protein sequence: CASSRVNTEAFF.

The chain carries TRBV20-1 and TRBJ1-1; the D gene is possibly TRBD1 (5 bases). The ends were cut back, 1 base at V and 8 bases at J, with 11 bases in the middle. Germline CDR1 and CDR2: DFQATT and SNEGSKA (reference sequence). CDR3 length: 12 amino acids. This CDR3 is CSARGQWAEAFF. In DNA form, the CDR3 reads TGCAGTGCTAGAGGACAGTGGGCAGAAGCTTTCTTT.

The rearrangement uses TRBV20-1 and TRBJ2-5; TRBD1 matches 7 bases. The CDR3 contains 13 residues. J was trimmed by 4 bases and V by 2 bases; bases with no gene match: 4. Germline V lookup: CDR1 DFQATT, CDR2 SNEGSKA (reference sequence). The CDR3 bases are TGCAGTGCTAGATTCACAGGGGTAGAGACCCAGTACTTC. This encodes CSARFTGVETQYF.

This clonotype came up a few times. This chain connects TRBV6-2 or TRBV6-3 to TRBJ2-1; a weak D match, TRBD2 (6 bases). Germline V gene data show CDR1 as MNHEY and CDR2 as SVGEGT. V was pared by 2 bases and J by 1 base, with 6 bases between. This CDR3 spans 14 amino acids. This CDR3 is CASSYGGSYNEQFF. CDR3 coding DNA: TGTGCCAGCAGTTACGGAGGGTCCTACAATGAGCAGTTCTTC.

This clonotype was detected only a few times. This CDR3 is CASSNRAGNPQAFF. CDR3 coding DNA: TGTGCCAGCAGCAATCGAGCGGGAAATCCTCAAGCTTTCTTT. J is TRBJ1-1 and V is TRBV11-2, with D hard to call. The CDR3 runs to 14 residues. The V end lost 5 bases, the J end lost 9 bases, and 19 bases lay between the germline ends. Per germline, CDR1 SGHAT and CDR2 FQNNGV.

The CDR3 protein is CASSPGQGHYGYTF. The CDR3 DNA reads as TGTGCCAGCTCACCGGGACAGGGGCACTATGGCTACACCTTC. V usage is TRBV18 and J usage is TRBJ1-2, with 10 positions matching TRBD1. The CDR3 length is 14 residues. Germline CDR1 KGHSH, CDR2 LQKENI. J was trimmed by 3 bases and V by 3 bases; bases with no gene match: 1.

Details on this clonotype: The junction does not match germline at one end; this may be a read error. The chain joins TRBV20-1 to TRBJ1-2; D is unresolved. This CDR3 region has 14 residues. Germline V gives CDR1 DFQATT, CDR2 SNEGSKA (reference sequence). CDR3 in amino acids: CSAPPSATNYDYTF. Here the CDR3 DNA reads TGCAGTGCTCCCCCCTCCGCTACTAACTATGACTACACCTTC.

This clonotype was seen many times. The CDR3 is CASRDGSGNTIYF. CDR3 DNA: TGTGCCAGCAGGGACGGCTCTGGAAACACCATATATTTT. The V gene is TRBV3-1, the J gene TRBJ1-3; D not certain. Germline V gene sequence: CDR1 LGHDT, CDR2 YNNKEL (reference sequence). The V gene lost 6 bases and the J gene lost 0 bases, with 6 bases spanning the gap. This CDR3 is built from 13 residues.

This clonotype turned up a few times. V usage is TRBV2 and J usage is TRBJ1-6, with 11 bases fitting TRBD1. This CDR3 region has 14 residues. Losses at the gene ends were 8 bases for V and 7 bases for J; bases not matched to a gene: 4. Germline V gene sequence: CDR1 SNHLY, CDR2 FYNNEI. The CDR3 sequence is CASGGQGGNSPLHF. The CDR3 coding sequence is TGTGCCAGCGGGGGACAGGGGGGGAATTCACCCCTCCACTTT.

This clonotype was seen at least ten times. The V call is TRBV7-9, the J call TRBJ2-1; 8 bases line up with TRBD2. This CDR3 is built from 16 residues. Trimming cost V 5 bases and J 8 bases; bases outside gene matches: 14. Germline values: CDR1 SEHNR, CDR2 FQNEAQ (reference sequence). The CDR3 DNA reads TGTGCCAGCAGCGCGGGGGCCGGGACTAGTCGCGATGAGCAGTTCTTC. It specifies CASSAGAGTSRDEQFF.

The CDR3 DNA reads as TGTGCCAGTAATTCGGGCCGGCCGACCGGGGAGCTGTTTTTT. Translating gives CASNSGRPTGELFF. The V gene is TRBV19, the J gene TRBJ2-2, with unresolved D. V was shortened by 7 bases and J by 5 bases, with 14 bases between the two germline ends. This CDR3 spans 14 amino acids. Per the germline V gene, CDR1 is LNHDA and CDR2 is SQIVND (reference sequence).

This clonotype was observed a handful of times. The chain joins TRBV7-2 to TRBJ1-3; 7 bases align to TRBD1. J gave up 0 bases and V 6 bases, and 8 bases lay outside the gene matches. The germline CDR1 and CDR2 sequences are SGHTA and FQGNSA. The CDR3 is 16 residues long. This chain's CDR3 is CASRNRTGLSGNTIYF. DNA for the CDR3: TGTGCCAGCAGAAACAGGACAGGCCTCTCTGGAAACACCATATATTTT.

This clonotype occurred many times. This sequence joins TRBV7-2 and TRBJ2-4, with 8 bases lining up with TRBD2. The trim removed 4 bases at V and 4 bases at J, leaving 6 bases unmatched. This CDR3 comprises 15 residues. Germline CDR1 reads SGHTA; CDR2 reads FQGNSA. The CDR3 loop is CASSYGGGTKNIQYF. CDR3 DNA sequence: TGTGCCAGCAGCTACGGCGGGGGGACTAAAAACATTCAGTACTTC.

The chain has TRBV7-2 and TRBJ2-5; D might be TRBD1 (5 bases). From germline, CDR1 is SGHTA and CDR2 FQGNSA. V was shortened by 4 bases and J by 1 base, with 10 bases between the two germline ends. The CDR3 has 14 amino acids. The CDR3 loop reads CASSYQGFQETQYF. The CDR3 region has the DNA TGTGCCAGCAGCTATCAGGGTTTCCAAGAGACCCAGTACTTC.

The CDR3 bases are TGCAGTGTCGATTGCGGGGAAAATTCACCCCTCCACTTT. It translates to CSVDCGENSPLHF. This rearrangement joins TRBV20-1 to TRBJ1-6; unclear D gene. This CDR3 comprises 13 residues. Germline V gene sequence: CDR1 DFQATT, CDR2 SNEGSKA (reference sequence). V was pared by 7 bases and J by 7 bases, with 14 bases between.

V gene TRBV9 combines with J gene TRBJ1-6; TRBD1 agrees at 7 bases. V lost 6 bases and J lost 10; bases outside the gene matches: 10. There are 14 residues in the CDR3. From germline, CDR1 is SGDLS and CDR2 YYNGEE. CDR3 region: CASNATGQRSPLHF. CDR3 in DNA: TGTGCCAGCAACGCGACAGGGCAGAGGTCACCCCTCCACTTT. The full variable domain, rest sourced from reference TRBV9 and TRBJ1-6, is DSGVTQTPKHLITATGQRVTLRCSPRSGDLSVYWYQQSLDQGLQFLIQYYNGEERAKGNILERFSAQQFPDLHSELNLSSLELGDSALYFCASNATGQRSPLHFGNGTRLTVT.

This clonotype was detected ten times or more. The J gene is TRBJ1-2, the V gene TRBV28, with D uncertain. This CDR3 is built from 12 residues. With 6 bases removed from V and 4 bases from J, the gap between germline ends came to 9 bases. Germline CDR1 reads MDHEN; CDR2 reads SYDVKM. Here the CDR3 DNA reads TGTGCCAGCAGGGCAGAGATCTATGGCTACACCTTC. This translates into CASRAEIYGYTF.

This chain connects TRBV9 to TRBJ2-7, with D tentatively TRBD1 or TRBD2 (5 bases each). Per the germline V gene, CDR1 is SGDLS and CDR2 is YYNGEE. The CDR3 is 15 residues long. V lost 3 bases, J lost 4 bases, and 17 bases lay in between. CDR3 loop: CASSGGDMDLYEQYF. The CDR3 coding sequence is TGTGCCAGCAGCGGAGGGGATATGGACTTGTACGAGCAGTACTTC. The full variable domain, its missing parts supplied by reference TRBV9 and TRBJ2-7, is DSGVTQTPKHLITATGQRVTLRCSPRSGDLSVYWYQQSLDQGLQFLIQYYNGEERAKGNILERFSAQQFPDLHSELNLSSLELGDSALYFCASSGGDMDLYEQYFGPGTRLTVT.

The chain links TRBV6-6 to TRBJ1-1; weak D call: TRBD1 (5 bases). The CDR3 has 17 residues. The V end lost 0 bases, the J end lost 1 base, and 15 bases lay between the germline ends. CDR1 and CDR2 (germline): MNHNY, SVGAGI (reference sequence). The chain's CDR3 is CASSYSGRTQGNTEAFF. The CDR3 nucleotides read TGTGCCAGCAGTTACTCCGGACGGACGCAGGGGAACACTGAAGCTTTCTTT.

This clonotype has just one count. The junction departs from the called germline gene at one end, perhaps through a read error. CDR3 in amino acids: CCARGQPQHF. DNA of the CDR3: TGCTGTGCTAGGGGTCAGCCCCAGCATTTT. The rearrangement joins TRBV20-1 to TRBJ1-5; tentative D call: TRBD1 (5 bases). CDR1 and CDR2 (germline): DFQATT, SNEGSKA (reference sequence). This CDR3 contains 10 residues.

The gene calls are TRBV28 and TRBJ2-4; D unresolved. The CDR3 length is 18 residues. Germline-derived CDR1 and CDR2 are MDHEN and SYDVKM. Trimming cost V 3 bases and J 4 bases, with 22 bases left between them. The DNA for the CDR3 is TGTGCCAGCAGTTTCGTGGGGATTAGACTCGCCGGTAAAAACATTCAGTACTTC. It specifies CASSFVGIRLAGKNIQYF.

This clonotype was recorded a few times. This chain uses TRBV2 with TRBJ2-1; D is possibly TRBD2 (5 bases). This CDR3 region has 14 residues. Trimming cost V 1 base and J 8 bases, with 12 bases left between them. CDR1 and CDR2 from the germline V gene are SNHLY and FYNNEI. In nucleotides, the CDR3 is TGTGCCAGCAGTGAAGAGACTACGGTCTATGAGCAGTTCTTC. Its protein is CASSEETTVYEQFF. The full variable domain, with the rest looked up from reference TRBV2 and TRBJ2-1, is EPEVTQTPSHQVTQMGQEVILRCVPISNHLYFYWYRQILGQKVEFLVSFYNNEISEKSEIFDDQFSVERPDGSNFTLKIRSTKLEDSAMYFCASSEETTVYEQFFGPGTRLTVL.

This clonotype was observed a handful of times. The chain employs TRBV12-3 or TRBV12-4 and TRBJ1-3, with 7 bases aligning to TRBD1. The CDR3 extends over 16 amino acids. V gave up 5 bases and J gave up 0 bases; unmatched junction bases: 7. CDR3 DNA: TGTGCCAGCAGTGGACAGGACCTCTCCTCTGGAAACACCATATATTTT. Encoded protein: CASSGQDLSSGNTIYF.

The chain combines TRBV6-5 with TRBJ1-5; tentative D call: TRBD1 (5 bases). The CDR3 totals 15 residues. V was trimmed by 0 bases and J by 6 bases, leaving 12 bases between them. Germline assignment: CDR1 MNHEY and CDR2 SVGAGI. CDR3 sequence (DNA): TGTGCCAGCAGTTACTCGATAACAGGTGGTCAGCCCCAGCATTTT. This translates into CASSYSITGGQPQHF.

The chain links TRBV27 to TRBJ1-2, with D possibly being TRBD1 (5 bases). Trimming left V 5 bases short and J 4 bases short, with 17 bases between. CDR1 MNHEY and CDR2 SMNVEV come from the germline V gene (reference sequence). This CDR3 has 15 amino acids. DNA of the CDR3: TGTGCCAGCAGTCCCCGGGCGAGACAGTTCTATGGCTACACCTTC. Translated, it gives CASSPRARQFYGYTF.

The rearrangement joins TRBV2 to TRBJ2-7; either TRBD1 or TRBD2 may fit D (5 bases each). The ends were cut back, 10 bases at V and 2 bases at J, with 12 bases in the middle. This CDR3 spans 12 amino acids. The germline CDR1 and CDR2 sequences are SNHLY and FYNNEI. CDR3 amino acids: CATGRLAYEQYF. As DNA, the CDR3 is TGTGCCACGGGACGGCTTGCCTACGAGCAGTACTTC.